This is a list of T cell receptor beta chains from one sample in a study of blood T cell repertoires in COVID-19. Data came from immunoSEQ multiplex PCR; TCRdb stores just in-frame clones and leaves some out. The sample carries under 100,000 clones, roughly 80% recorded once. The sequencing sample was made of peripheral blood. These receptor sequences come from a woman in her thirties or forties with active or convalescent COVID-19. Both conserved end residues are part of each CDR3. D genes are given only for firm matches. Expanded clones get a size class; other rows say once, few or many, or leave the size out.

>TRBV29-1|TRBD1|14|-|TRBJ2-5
CSAQGQEHQETQYF
TGCAGCGCCCAGGGACAGGAACACCAAGAGACCCAGTACTTC
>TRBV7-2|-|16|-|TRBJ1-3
CASSLAEIRSGNTIYF
TGTGCCAGCAGCTTAGCGGAGATACGCTCTGGAAACACCATATATTTT
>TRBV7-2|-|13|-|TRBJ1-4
CASSLMGGEKLFF
TGTGCCAGCAGCCTGATGGGGGGGGAAAAACTGTTTTTT
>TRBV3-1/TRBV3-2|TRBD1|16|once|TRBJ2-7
CASSQVWTGVVLEQYF
TGTGCCAGCAGCCAAGTATGGACAGGGGTAGTTTTGGAGCAGTACTTC
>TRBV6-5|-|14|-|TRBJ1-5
CASALGLEDQPQHF
TGTGCCAGCGCCCTTGGACTGGAAGATCAGCCCCAGCATTTT
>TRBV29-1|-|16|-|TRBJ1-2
CSVESRSGGQAYGYTF
TGCAGCGTTGAGAGCCGCAGCGGGGGGCAAGCCTATGGCTACACCTTC
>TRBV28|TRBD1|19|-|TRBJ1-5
CASTPRGRGLLSGNQPQHF
TGTGCCAGCACCCCTCGGGGCAGGGGGCTCCTTTCGGGCAATCAGCCCCAGCATTTT
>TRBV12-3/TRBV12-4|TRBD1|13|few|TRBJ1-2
CASRETGIYGYTF
TGTGCCAGCAGGGAGACAGGGATCTATGGCTACACCTTC
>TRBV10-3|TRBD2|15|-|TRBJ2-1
CAISEWLAGGAEQFF
TGTGCCATCAGTGAGTGGCTAGCGGGAGGGGCTGAGCAGTTCTTC
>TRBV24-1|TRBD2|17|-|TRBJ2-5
CATSDPPGTREGETQYF
TGTGCCACCAGTGATCCCCCAGGGACCAGGGAGGGAGAGACCCAGTACTTC
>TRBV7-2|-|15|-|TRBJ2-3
CASSLEGTGTDTQYF
TGTGCCAGCAGCTTAGAAGGGACTGGCACAGATACGCAGTATTTT
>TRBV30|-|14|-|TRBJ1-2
CAWSIQGLWSGYTF
TGTGCCTGGAGTATACAGGGTCTCTGGAGTGGCTACACCTTC
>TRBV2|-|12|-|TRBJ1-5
CASSSPDQPQHF
TGTGCCAGCAGTTCCCCAGATCAGCCCCAGCATTTT
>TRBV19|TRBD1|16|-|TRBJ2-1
CASSRGGPPGADEQFF
TGTGCCAGTAGTAGAGGGGGCCCACCCGGTGCGGATGAGCAGTTCTTC
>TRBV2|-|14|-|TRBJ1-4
CASSDGATNEKLFF
TGTGCCAGCAGTGATGGAGCAACTAATGAAAAACTGTTTTTT
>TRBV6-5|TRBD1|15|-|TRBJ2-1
CASSYGRTGYNEQFF
TGTGCCAGCAGTTACGGTAGGACAGGGTACAATGAGCAGTTCTTC
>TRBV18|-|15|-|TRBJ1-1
CASSPGAKMNTEAFF
TGTGCCAGCTCACCGGGGGCAAAAATGAACACTGAAGCTTTCTTT
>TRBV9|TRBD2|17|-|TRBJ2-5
CASSVDPGTSGIETQYF
TGTGCCAGCAGCGTAGATCCCGGGACTAGCGGGATAGAGACCCAGTACTTC
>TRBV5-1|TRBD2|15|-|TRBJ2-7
CASSLASLAGYEQYF
TGCGCCAGCAGCTTGGCAAGCCTAGCGGGCTACGAGCAGTACTTC
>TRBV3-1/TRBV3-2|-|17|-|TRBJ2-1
CASSHALAYPRENEQFF
TGTGCCAGCAGCCACGCCCTAGCTTATCCCCGTGAGAATGAGCAGTTCTTC
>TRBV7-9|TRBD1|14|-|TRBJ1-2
CASSQGANNYGYTF
TGTGCCAGCAGCCAGGGGGCTAATAACTATGGCTACACCTTC
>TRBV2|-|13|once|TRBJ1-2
CASSENGDSHRGF
TGTGCCAGCAGTGAAAACGGAGACAGCCATAGAGGCTTC
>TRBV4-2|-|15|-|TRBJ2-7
CASSQESASNYEQYF
TGTGCCAGCAGCCAAGAGTCGGCTAGTAACTACGAGCAGTACTTC
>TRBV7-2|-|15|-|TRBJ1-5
CASSRGGTANQPQHF
TGTGCCAGCAGTCGAGGAGGGACGGCAAATCAGCCCCAGCATTTT
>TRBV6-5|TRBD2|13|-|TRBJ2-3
CASSYSGGDTQYF
TGTGCCAGCAGTTATAGCGGGGGAGATACGCAGTATTTT
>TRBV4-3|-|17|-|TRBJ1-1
CASSQDNTDFMNTEAFF
TGCGCCAGCAGCCAAGACAACACAGATTTTATGAACACTGAAGCTTTCTTT
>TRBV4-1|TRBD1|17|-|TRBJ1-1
CASSPPGQARLNTEAFF
TGCGCCAGCAGCCCCCCTGGACAGGCCCGACTGAACACTGAAGCTTTCTTT
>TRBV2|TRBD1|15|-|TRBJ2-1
CASSVGDRGRNEQFF
TGTGCCAGCAGTGTTGGGGACAGGGGCAGGAATGAGCAGTTCTTC
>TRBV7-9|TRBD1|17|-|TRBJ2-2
CASSAGQGVSGTGELFF
TGTGCCAGCAGCGCGGGACAGGGGGTTTCAGGCACCGGGGAGCTGTTTTTT
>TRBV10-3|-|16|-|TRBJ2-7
CAISDSGFESSYEQYF
TGTGCCATCAGTGACTCGGGGTTCGAGAGCTCCTACGAGCAGTACTTC
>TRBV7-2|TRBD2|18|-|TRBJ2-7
CASTLGPTGTSGLYEQYF
TGTGCCAGCACTCTGGGCCCGACCGGGACTAGCGGACTCTACGAGCAGTACTTC
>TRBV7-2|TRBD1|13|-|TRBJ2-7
CASRRTGAYEQYF
TGTGCCAGCAGGCGGACAGGGGCCTACGAGCAGTACTTC
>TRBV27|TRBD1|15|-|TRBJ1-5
CASRRTGLGTQPQHF
TGTGCCAGCAGAAGGACAGGACTGGGGACCCAGCCCCAGCATTTT
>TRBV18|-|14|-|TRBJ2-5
CASSPEGLQETQYF
TGTGCCAGCTCACCAGAAGGACTGCAAGAGACCCAGTACTTC
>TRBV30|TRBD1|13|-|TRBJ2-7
CAWKDRNSYEQYF
TGTGCCTGGAAGGACAGGAACTCCTACGAGCAGTACTTC
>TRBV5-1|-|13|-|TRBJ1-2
CASSYDRSYGYTF
TGCGCCAGCAGCTATGACAGGAGCTATGGCTACACCTTC
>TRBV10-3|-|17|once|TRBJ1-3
CAINPGTGTSSGNTIYF
TGTGCCATCAATCCGGGAACAGGGACGAGCTCTGGAAACACCATATATTTT
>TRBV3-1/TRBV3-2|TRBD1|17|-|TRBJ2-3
CASSPTTGGNSTDTQYF
TGTGCCAGCAGCCCTACGACAGGGGGCAATAGCACAGATACGCAGTATTTT
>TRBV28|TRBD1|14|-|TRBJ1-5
CASSGTGGNQPQHF
TGTGCCAGCAGCGGGACAGGGGGAAATCAGCCCCAGCATTTT
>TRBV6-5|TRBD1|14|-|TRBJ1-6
CATHRQGENSPLHF
TGTGCCACGCATCGACAGGGTGAAAATTCACCCCTCCACTTT
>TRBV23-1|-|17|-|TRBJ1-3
CASSQSGRGGGGNTIYF
TGCGCCAGCAGTCAATCAGGGAGGGGCGGAGGTGGAAACACCATATATTTT
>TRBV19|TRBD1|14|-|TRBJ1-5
CASSMGQGGQPQHF
TGTGCCAGTAGTATGGGACAGGGTGGTCAGCCCCAGCATTTT
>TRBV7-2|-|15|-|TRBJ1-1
CASSLENRVRTEAFF
TGTGCCAGCAGCTTAGAGAACAGGGTTAGGACTGAAGCTTTCTTT
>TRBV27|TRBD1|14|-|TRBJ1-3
CASRATGAGNTIYF
TGTGCCAGCAGGGCGACAGGGGCTGGAAACACCATATATTTT
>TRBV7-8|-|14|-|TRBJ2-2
CASSLARGTGELFF
TGTGCCAGCAGCTTAGCGCGGGGTACAGGGGAGCTGTTTTTT
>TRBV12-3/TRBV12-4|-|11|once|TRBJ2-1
CASSRLDEQFF
TGTGCCAGCAGTCGACTAGACGAGCAGTTCTTC
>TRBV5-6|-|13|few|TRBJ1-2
CASSRDTGYGYTF
TGTGCCAGCAGTCGGGACACGGGCTATGGCTACACCTTC
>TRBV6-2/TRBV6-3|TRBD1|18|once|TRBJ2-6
CASSYSGQGAPGANVLTF
TGTGCCAGCAGTTACTCCGGACAGGGGGCGCCTGGGGCCAACGTCCTGACTTTC
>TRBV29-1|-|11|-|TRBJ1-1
CSVRGGTEAFF
TGCAGCGTACGGGGTGGCACTGAAGCTTTCTTT
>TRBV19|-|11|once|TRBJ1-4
CASKGALGLFF
TGTGCCAGTAAAGGGGCCCTGGGACTGTTTTTT
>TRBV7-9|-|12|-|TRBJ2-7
CASSPLSYEQYF
TGTGCCAGCAGCCCCCTAAGTTACGAGCAGTACTTC
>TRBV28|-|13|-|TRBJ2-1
CASAGTPYNEQFF
TGTGCCAGCGCCGGGACACCCTACAATGAGCAGTTCTTC
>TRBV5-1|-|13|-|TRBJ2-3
CASSLAAADTQYF
TGCGCCAGCAGCTTGGCCGCGGCAGATACGCAGTATTTT
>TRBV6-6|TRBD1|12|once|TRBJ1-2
CASWDRNYGYTF
TGTGCCAGCTGGGACAGAAACTATGGCTACACCTTC